One sample yielded the 2 T cell receptor beta chains listed below, sequenced in a study of T cell responses to AZD1222 COVID-19 vaccine. Generated by immunoSEQ multiplex PCR, the TCRdb table keeps only in-frame clones and is missing some. The sample has about 120,000 clones; 88% are singletons. This specimen consisted of peripheral blood, obtained on day 0 of MenACWY control vaccination. These receptors originate from an adult in good health.

The DNA of the CDR3 is TGCGCCAGCATGAAGGCTAGCGGAAGGTACGAGCAGTACTTC. Its protein is CASMKASGRYEQYF. The chain recombines TRBV5-1 with TRBJ2-7, with TRBD2 identical over 7 bases. CDR1 is SGHRS and CDR2 is YFSETQ in the germline V gene. Germline trimming cut 6 bases from V and 4 bases from J; bases unmatched to any gene: 10. CDR3 size: 14 residues.

CDR3 loop: CASSYSWEQGRLPDTDTQYF. The CDR3 DNA sequence: TGTGCCAGCAGTTACTCCTGGGAACAGGGGCGCCTACCCGACACAGATACGCAGTATTTT. The chain uses TRBV6-2 or TRBV6-3 and TRBJ2-3; 7 bases are shared with TRBD1. Germline V lookup: CDR1 MNHEY, CDR2 SVGEGT. The CDR3 contains 20 residues. V was clipped by 0 bases and J by 2 bases; unmatched bases: 17.